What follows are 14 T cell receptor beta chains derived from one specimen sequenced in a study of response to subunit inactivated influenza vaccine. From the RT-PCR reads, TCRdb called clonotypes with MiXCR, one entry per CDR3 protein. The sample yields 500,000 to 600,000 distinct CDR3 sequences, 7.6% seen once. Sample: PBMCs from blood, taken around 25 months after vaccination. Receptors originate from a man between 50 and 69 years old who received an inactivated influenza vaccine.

CDR3 loop: CASSPTGQGGNTIYF. The CDR3 DNA is TGTGCCAGCTCACCAACGGGACAGGGTGGAAACACCATATATTTT. This chain uses TRBV18 with TRBJ1-3, with 9 bases matching TRBD1. The germline gives CDR1 KGHSH, CDR2 LQKENI. The CDR3 has 15 residues. Losses at the gene ends were 2 bases for V and 3 bases for J; bases not matched to a gene: 2.

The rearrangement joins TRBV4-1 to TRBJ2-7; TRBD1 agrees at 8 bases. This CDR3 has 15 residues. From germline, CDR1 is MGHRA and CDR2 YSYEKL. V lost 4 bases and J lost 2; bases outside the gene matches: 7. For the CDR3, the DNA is TGCGCCAGCAGCCGCTCCGGGACAGGCCCCTACGAGCAGTACTTC. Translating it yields CASSRSGTGPYEQYF.

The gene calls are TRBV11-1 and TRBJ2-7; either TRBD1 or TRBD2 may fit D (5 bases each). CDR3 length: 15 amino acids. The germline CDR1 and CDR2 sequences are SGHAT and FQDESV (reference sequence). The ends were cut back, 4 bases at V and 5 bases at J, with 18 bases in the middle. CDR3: CASSSPGTGSNEQYF. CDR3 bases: TGTGCCAGCAGCTCCCCCGGGACGGGATCCAACGAGCAGTACTTC.

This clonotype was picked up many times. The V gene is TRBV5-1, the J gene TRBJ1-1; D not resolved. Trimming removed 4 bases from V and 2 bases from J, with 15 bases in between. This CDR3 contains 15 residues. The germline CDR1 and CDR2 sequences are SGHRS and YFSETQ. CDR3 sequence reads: CASSPPGRANTEAFF. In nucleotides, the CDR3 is TGCGCCAGCAGCCCCCCGGGGAGGGCCAACACTGAAGCTTTCTTT.

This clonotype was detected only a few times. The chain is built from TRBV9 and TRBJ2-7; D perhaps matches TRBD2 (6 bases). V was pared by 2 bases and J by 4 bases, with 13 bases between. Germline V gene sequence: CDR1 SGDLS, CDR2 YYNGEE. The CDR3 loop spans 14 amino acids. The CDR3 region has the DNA TGTGCCAGCAGCGTGGGGGGTGAGGGTTACGAGCAGTACTTC. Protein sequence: CASSVGGEGYEQYF.

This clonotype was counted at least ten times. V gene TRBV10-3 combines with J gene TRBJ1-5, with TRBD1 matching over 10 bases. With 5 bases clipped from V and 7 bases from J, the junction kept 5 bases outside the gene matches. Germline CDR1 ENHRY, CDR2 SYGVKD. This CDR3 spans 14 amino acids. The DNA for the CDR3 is TGTGCCATCAGTAGTGACAGGGGGCTGCAGCCCCAGCATTTT. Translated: CAISSDRGLQPQHF.

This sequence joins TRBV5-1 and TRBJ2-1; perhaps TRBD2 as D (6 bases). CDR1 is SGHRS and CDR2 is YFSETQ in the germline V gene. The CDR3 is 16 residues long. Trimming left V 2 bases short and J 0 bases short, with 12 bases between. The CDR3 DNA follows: TGCGCCAGCAGCTTTAACGACGGGAGCTCCTACAATGAGCAGTTCTTC. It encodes CASSFNDGSSYNEQFF. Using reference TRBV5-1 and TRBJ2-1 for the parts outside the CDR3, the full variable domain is KAGVTQTPRYLIKTRGQQVTLSCSPISGHRSVSWYQQTPGQGLQFLFEYFSETQRNKGNFPGRFSGRQFSNSRSEMNVSTLELGDSALYLCASSFNDGSSYNEQFFGPGTRLTVL.

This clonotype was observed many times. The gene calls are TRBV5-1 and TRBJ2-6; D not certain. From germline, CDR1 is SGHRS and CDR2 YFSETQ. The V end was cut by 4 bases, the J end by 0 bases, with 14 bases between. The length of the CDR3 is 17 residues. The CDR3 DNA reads TGCGCCAGCAGCCTCACCTCAGGAACCTCTGGGGCCAACGTCCTGACTTTC. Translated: CASSLTSGTSGANVLTF.

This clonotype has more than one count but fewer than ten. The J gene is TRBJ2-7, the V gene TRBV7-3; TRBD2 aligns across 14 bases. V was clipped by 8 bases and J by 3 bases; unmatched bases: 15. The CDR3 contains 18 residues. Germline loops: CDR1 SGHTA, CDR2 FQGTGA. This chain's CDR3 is CASLPRPQGTSGGYEQYF. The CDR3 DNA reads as TGTGCCAGCCTCCCCCGGCCGCAGGGGACTAGCGGGGGCTACGAGCAGTACTTC.

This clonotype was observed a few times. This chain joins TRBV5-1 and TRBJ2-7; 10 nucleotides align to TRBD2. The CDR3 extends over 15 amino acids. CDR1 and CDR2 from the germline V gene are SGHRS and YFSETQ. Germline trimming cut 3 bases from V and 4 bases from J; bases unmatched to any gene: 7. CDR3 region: CASSWDTSGEYEQYF. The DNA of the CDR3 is TGCGCCAGCAGCTGGGACACTAGCGGGGAGTACGAGCAGTACTTC.

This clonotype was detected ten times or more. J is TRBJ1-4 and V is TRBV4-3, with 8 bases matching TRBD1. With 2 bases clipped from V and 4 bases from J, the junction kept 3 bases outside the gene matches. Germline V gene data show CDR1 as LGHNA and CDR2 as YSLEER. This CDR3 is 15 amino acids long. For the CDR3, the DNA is TGCGCCAGCAGCCAACTACAGGGGGTTAATGAAAAACTGTTTTTT. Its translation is CASSQLQGVNEKLFF.

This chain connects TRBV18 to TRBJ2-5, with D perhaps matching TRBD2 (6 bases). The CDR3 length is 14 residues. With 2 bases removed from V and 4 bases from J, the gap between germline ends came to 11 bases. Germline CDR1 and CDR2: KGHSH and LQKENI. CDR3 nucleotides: TGTGCCAGCTCACCAGGAGTGGGGGGAGAGACCCAGTACTTC. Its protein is CASSPGVGGETQYF.

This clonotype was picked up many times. The DNA for the CDR3 is TGTGCCAGCAGTTTATACATCGGGGGGTCACCCCTCCACTTT. Translation: CASSLYIGGSPLHF. V gene TRBV12-3 or TRBV12-4 combines with J gene TRBJ1-6; D possibly corresponds to TRBD1 (5 bases). The length of the CDR3 is 14 residues. The V end was cut by 2 bases, the J end by 10 bases, with 12 bases between.

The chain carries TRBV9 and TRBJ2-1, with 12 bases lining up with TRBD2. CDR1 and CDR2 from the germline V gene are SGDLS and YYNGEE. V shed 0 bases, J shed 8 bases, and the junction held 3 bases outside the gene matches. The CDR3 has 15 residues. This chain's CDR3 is CASSVATSGSYEQFF. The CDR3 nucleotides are TGTGCCAGCAGCGTAGCGACTAGCGGGAGCTATGAGCAGTTCTTC.